This T cell receptor (beta chain) was obtained from a study of T cells in localized non-small cell lung cancer. The CDR3 is made up of 20 amino acids. Trimming took 0 bases from V and 7 from J; bases not matched to a gene: 17. From germline, CDR1 is LNHNV and CDR2 YYDKDF (reference sequence). The repertoire was sequenced with immunoSEQ multiplex PCR; TCRdb's copy has only in-frame clones and lacks some. The sample lists some 1,400 clones, about 25% occurring once. The sequence was collected from a woman aged 35-70 years with stage I squamous cell lung carcinoma. This chain joins TRBV15 and TRBJ1-6, with 8 nucleotides matching TRBD1. The sequencing here drew on normal lung tissue next to the tumor, taken before any cancer treatment. For the CDR3, the DNA is TGTGCCACCAGCAGAGATGCAGGGGGCGACAGGGCTCTTGGAAATTCACCCCTCCACTTT. Translation gives CATSRDAGGDRALGNSPLHF.